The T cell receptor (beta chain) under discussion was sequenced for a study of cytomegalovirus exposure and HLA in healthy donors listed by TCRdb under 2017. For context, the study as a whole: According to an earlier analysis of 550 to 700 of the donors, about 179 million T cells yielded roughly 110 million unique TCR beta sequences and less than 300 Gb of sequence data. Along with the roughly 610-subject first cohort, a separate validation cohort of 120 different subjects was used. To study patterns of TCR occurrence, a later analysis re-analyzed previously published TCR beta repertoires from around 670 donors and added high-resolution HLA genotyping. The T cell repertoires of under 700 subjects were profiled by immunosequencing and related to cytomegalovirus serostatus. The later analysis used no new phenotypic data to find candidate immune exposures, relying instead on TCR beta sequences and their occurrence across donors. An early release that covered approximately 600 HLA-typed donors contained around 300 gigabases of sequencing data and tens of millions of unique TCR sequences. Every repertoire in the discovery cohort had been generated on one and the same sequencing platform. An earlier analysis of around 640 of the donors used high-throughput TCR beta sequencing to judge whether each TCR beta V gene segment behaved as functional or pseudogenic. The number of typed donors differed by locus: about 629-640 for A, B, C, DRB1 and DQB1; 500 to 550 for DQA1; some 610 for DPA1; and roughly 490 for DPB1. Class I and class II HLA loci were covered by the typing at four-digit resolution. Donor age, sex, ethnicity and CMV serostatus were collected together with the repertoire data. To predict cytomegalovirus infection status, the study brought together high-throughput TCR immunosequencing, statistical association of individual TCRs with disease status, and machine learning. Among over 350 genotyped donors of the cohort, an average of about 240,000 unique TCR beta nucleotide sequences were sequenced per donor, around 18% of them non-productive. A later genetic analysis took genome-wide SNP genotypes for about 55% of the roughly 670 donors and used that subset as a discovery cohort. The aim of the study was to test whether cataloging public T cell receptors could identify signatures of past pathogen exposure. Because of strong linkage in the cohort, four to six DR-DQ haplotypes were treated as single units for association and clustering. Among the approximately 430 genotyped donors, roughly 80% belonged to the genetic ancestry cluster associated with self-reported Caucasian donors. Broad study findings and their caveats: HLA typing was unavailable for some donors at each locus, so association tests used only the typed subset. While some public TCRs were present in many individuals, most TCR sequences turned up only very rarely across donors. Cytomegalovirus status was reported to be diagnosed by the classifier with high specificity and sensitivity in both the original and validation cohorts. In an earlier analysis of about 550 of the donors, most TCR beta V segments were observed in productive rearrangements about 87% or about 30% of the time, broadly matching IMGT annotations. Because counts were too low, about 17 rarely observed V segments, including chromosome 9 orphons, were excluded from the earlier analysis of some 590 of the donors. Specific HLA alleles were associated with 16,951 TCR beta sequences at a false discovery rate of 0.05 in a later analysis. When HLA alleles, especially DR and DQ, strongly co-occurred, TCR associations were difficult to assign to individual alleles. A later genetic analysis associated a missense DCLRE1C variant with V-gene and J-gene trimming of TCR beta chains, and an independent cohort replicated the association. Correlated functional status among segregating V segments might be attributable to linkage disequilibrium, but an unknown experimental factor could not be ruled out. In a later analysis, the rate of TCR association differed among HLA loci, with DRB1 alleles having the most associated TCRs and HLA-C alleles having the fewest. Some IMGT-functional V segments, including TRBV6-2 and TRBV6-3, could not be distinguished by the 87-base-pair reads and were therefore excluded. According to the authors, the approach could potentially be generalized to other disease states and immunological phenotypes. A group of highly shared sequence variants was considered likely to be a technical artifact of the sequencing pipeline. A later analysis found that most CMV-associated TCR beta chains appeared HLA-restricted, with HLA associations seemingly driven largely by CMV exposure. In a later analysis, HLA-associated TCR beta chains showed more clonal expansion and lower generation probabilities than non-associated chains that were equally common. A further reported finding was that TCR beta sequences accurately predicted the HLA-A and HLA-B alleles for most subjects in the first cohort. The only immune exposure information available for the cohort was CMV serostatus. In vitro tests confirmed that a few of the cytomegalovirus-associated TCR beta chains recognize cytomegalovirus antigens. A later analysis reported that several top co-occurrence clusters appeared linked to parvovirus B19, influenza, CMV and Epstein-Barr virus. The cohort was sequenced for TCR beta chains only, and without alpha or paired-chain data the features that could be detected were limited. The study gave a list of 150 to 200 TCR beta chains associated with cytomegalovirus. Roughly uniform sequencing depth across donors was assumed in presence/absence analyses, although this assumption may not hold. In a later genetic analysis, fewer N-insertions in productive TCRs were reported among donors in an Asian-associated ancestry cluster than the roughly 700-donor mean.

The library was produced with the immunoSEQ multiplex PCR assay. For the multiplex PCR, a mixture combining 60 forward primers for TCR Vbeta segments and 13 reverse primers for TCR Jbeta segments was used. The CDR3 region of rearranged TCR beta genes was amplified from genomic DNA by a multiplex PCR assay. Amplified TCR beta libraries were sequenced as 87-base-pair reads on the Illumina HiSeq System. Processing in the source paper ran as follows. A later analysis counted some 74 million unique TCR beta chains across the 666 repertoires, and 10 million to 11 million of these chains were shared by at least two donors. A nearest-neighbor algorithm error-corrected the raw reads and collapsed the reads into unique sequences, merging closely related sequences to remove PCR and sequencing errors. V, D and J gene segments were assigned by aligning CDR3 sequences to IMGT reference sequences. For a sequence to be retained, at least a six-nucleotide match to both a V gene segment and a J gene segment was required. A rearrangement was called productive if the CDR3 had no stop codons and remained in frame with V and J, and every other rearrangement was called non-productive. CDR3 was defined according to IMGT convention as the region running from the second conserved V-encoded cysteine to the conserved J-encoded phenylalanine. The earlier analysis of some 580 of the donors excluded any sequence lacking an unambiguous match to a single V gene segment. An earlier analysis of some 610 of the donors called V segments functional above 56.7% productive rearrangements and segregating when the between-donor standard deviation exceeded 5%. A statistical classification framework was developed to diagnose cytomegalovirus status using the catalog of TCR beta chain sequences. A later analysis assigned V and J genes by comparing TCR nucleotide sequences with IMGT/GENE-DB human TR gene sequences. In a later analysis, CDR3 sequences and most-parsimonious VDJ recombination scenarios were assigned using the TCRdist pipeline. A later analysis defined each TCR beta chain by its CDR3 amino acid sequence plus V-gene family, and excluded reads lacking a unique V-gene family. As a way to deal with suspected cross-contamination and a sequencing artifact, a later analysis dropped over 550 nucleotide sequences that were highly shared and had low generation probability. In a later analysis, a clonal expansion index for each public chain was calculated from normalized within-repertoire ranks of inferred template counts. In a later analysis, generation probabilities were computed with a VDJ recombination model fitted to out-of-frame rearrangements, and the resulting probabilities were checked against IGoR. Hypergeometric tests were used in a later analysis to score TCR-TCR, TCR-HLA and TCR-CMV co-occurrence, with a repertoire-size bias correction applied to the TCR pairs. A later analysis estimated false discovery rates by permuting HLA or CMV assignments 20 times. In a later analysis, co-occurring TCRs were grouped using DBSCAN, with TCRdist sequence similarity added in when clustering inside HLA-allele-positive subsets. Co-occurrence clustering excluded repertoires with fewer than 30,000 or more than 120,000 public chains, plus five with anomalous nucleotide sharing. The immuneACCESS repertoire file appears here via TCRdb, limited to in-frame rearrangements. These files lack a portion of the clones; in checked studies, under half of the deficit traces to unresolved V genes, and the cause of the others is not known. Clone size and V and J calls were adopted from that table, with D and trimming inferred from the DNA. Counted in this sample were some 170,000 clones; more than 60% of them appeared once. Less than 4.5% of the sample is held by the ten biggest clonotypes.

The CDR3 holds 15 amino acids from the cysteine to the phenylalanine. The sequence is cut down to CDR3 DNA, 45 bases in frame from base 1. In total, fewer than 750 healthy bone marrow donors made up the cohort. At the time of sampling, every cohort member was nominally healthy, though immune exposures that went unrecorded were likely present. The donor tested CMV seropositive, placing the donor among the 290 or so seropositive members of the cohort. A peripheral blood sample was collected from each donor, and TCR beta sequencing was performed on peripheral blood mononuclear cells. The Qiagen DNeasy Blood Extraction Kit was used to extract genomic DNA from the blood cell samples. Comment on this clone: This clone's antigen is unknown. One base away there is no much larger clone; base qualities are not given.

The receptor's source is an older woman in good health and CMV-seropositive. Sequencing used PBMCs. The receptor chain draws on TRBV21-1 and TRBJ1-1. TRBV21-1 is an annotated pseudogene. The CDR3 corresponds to CASFQRKMGNTEAFF. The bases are TGTGCCAGCTTCCAGAGGAAAATGGGGAACACTGAAGCTTTCTTT.